This record concerns one T cell receptor (beta chain) sequence. What it recognizes is unknown. The germline V gene encodes CDR1 SGHRS and CDR2 YFSETQ. The length of the CDR3 is 16 residues. The V gene lost 0 bases and the J gene lost 4 bases, with 11 bases spanning the gap. Isolated PBMCs totaled at least 6 million in each sample. The data derive from a study of blood T cells in healthy people across ages. Together with a sample-barcoded 5' primer, a J-beta primer mix was included in a second PCR lasting roughly 6 to 12 cycles. From the 5' RACE reads, TCRdb called clonotypes with MiXCR, one entry per CDR3 protein. Of 700,000 or so distinct CDR3 sequences in the sample, around a fifth are singletons; the top ten hold around a fifth. Study outcomes and limitations: Investigators treated diversity estimates from one million T cells as underestimates. Any changes in expanded clonotypes were possibly confounded, as donor CMV status remained unknown.

This clonotype was sampled from a man in his 70s in good health. V usage is TRBV5-1 and J usage is TRBJ2-6; D unresolved. The sequencing sample was made of blood. The CDR3 coding sequence is TGCGCCAGCAGCTTGGTCGGTGAAACCGGGGCCAACGTCCTGACTTTC. Translated, it gives CASSLVGETGANVLTF.